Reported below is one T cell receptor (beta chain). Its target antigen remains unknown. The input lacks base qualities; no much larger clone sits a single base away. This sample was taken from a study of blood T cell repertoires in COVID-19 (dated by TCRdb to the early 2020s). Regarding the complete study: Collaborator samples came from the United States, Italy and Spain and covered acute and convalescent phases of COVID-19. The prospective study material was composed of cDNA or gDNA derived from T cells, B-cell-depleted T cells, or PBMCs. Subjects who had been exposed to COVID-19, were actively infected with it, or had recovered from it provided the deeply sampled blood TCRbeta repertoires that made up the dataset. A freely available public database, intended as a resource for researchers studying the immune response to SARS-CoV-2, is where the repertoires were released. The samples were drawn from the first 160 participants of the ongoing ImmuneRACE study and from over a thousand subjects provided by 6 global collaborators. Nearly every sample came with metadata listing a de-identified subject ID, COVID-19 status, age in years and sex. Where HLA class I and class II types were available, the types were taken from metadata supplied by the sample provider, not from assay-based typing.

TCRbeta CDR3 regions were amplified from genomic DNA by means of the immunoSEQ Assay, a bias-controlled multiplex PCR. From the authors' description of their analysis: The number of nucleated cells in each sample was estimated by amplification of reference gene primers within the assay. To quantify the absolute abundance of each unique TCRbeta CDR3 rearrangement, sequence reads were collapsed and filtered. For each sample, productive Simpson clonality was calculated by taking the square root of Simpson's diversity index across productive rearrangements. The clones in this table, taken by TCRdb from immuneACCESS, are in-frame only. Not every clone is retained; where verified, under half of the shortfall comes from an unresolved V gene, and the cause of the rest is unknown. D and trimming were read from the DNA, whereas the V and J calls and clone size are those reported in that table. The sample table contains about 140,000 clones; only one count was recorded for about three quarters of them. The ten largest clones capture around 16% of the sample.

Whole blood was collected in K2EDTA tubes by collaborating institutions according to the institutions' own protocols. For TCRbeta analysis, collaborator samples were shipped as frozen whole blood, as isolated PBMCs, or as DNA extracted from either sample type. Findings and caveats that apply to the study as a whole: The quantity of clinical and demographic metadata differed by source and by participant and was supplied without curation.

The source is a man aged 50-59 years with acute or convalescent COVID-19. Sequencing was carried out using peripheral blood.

In nucleotides, the sequence is TGTGCCTGGAGGACAGGCCTCTCCTATAATTCACCCCTCCACTTT. Its translation reads: CAWRTGLSYNSPLHF. The V gene is TRBV30 and the J gene is TRBJ1-6, and the D gene may be TRBD1, 6 bases matching. V is clipped by 3 bases and J by 0 bases, and the sequence between their germline boundaries is 9 bases long. CDR1 and CDR2 (GTSNPN, SVGIG) derive from the germline V gene (reference sequence). Its CDR3 holds 15 amino acids, cysteine through phenylalanine. The read is trimmed to its CDR3 DNA, 45 bases read in frame from base 1.